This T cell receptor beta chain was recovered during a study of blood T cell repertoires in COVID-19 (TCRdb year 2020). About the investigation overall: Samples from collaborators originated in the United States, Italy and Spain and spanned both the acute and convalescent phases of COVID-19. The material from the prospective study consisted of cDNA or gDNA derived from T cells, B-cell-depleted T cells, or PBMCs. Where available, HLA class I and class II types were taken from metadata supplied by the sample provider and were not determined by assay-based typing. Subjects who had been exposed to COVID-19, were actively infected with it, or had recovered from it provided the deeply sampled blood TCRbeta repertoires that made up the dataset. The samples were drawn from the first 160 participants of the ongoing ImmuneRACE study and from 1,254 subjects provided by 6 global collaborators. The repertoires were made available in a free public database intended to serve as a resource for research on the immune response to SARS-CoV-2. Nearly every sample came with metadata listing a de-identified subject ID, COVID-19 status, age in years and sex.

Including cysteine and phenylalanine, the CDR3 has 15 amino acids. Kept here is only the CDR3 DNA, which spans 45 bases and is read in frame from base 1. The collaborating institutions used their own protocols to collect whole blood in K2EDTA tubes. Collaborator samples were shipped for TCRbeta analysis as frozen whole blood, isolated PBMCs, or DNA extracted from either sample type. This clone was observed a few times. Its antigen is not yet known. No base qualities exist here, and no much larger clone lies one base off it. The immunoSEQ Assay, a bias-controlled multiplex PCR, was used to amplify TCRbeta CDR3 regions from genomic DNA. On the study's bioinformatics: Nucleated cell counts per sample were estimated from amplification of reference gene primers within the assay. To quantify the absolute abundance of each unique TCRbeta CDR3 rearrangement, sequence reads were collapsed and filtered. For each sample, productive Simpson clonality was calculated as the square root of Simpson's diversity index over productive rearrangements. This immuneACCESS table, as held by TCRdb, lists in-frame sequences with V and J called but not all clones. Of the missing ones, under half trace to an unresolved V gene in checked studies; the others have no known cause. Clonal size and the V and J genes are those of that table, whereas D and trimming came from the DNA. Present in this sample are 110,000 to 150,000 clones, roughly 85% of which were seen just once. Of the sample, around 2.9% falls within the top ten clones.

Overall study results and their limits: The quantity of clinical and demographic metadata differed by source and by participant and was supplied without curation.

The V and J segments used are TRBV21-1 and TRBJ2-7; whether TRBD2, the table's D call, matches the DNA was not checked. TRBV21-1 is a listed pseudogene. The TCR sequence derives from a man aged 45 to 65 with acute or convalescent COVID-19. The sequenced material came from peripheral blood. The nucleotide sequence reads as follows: TGTGCCAGCACCCGAAATCGGGTCTTATCCTACGAGCAGTACTTC. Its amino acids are CASTRNRVLSYEQYF.